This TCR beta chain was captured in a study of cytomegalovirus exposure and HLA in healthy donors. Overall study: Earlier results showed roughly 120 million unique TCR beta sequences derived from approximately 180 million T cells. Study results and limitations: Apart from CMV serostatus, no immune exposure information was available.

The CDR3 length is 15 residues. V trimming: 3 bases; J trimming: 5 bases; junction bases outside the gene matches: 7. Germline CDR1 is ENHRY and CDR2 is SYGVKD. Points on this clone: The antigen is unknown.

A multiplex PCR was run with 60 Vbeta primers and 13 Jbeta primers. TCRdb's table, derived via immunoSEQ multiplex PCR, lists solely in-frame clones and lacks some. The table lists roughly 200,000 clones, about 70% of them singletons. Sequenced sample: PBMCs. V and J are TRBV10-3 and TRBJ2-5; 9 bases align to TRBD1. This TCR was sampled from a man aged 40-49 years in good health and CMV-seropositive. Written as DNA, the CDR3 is TGTGCCATCAGTGAAAGGTCCGGACAGGGGGAGACCCAGTACTTC. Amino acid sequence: CAISERSGQGETQYF.